This T cell receptor beta chain was retrieved from a study of identical twins' blood T cells. Study results and limitations: Twin similarity might stem from environmental factors, not only genetics.

TCR cDNA libraries were made from RNA using a previously described, modified protocol. TCRdb called the 5' RACE reads again in MiXCR, with one record for every CDR3 protein. The sample comprises 300,000 to 400,000 distinct CDR3 sequences, 28% of which are singletons, and 6.1% rests with the top ten. On this clonotype itself: What it recognizes is unknown.

CDR3 length: 14 residues. Trimming took 5 bases from V and 8 from J; bases not matched to a gene: 8. Germline-derived CDR1 and CDR2 are SGHAT and FQNNGV. The chain carries TRBV11-2 and TRBJ2-1, with TRBD2 matching 8 bases. Sample: PBMCs. This receptor was identified in a woman aged 18-55 years in good health. The CDR3 DNA sequence: TGTGCCAGCAGCGAAGCGGGAGTGGTCGATGAGCAGTTCTTC. Translating gives CASSEAGVVDEQFF.